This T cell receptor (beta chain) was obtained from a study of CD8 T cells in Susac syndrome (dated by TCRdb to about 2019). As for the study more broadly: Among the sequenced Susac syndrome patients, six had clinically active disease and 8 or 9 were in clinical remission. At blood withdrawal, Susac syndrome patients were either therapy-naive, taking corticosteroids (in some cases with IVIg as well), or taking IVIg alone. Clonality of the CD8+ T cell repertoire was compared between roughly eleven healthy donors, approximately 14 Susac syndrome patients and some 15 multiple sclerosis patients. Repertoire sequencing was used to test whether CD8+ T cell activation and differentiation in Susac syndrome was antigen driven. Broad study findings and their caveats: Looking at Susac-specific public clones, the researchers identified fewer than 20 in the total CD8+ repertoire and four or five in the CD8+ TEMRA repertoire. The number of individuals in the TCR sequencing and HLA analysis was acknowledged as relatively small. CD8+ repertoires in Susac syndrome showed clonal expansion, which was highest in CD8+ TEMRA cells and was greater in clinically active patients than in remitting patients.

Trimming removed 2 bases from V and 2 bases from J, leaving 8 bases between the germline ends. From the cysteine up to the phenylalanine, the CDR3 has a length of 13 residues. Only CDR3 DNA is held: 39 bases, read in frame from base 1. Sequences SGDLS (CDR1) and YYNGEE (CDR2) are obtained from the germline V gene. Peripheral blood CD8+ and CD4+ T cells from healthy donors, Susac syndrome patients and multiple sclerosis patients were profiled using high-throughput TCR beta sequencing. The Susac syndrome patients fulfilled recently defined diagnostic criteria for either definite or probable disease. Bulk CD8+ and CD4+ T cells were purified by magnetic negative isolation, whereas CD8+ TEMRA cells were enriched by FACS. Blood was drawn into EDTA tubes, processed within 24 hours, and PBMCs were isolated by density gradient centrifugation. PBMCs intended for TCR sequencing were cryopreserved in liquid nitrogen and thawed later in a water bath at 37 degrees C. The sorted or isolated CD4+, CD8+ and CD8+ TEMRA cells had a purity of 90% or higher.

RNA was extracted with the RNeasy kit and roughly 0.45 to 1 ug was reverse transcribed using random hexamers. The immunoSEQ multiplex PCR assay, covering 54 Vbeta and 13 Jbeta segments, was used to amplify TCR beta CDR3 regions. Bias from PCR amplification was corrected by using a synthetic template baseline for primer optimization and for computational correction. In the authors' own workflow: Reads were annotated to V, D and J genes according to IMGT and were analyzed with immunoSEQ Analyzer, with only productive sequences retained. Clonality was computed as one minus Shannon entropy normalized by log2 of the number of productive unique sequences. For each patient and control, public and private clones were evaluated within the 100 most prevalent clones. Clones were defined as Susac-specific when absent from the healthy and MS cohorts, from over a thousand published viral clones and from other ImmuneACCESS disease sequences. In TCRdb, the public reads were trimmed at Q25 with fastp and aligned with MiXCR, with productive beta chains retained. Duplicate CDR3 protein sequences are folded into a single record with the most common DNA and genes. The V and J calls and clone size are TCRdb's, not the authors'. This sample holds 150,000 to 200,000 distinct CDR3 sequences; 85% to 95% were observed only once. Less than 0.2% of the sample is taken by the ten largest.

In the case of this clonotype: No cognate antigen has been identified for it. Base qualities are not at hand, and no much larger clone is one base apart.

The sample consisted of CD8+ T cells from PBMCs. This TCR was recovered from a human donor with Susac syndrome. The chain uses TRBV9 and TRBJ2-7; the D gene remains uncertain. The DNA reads TGTGCCAGCAGCGTGGACGTGACCTACGAGCAGTACTTC. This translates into CASSVDVTYEQYF.